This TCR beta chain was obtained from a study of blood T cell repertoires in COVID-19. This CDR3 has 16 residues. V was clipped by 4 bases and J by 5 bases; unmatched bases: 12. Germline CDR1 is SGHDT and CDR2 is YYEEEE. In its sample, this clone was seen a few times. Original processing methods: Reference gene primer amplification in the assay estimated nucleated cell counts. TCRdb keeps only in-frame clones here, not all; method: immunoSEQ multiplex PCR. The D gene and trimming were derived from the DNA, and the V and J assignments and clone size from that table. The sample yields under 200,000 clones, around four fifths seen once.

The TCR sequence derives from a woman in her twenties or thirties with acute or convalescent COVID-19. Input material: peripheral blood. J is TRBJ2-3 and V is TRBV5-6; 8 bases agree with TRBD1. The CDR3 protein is CASSGGSGQEKDTQYF. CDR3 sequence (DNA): TGTGCCAGCAGCGGGGGGTCGGGACAGGAAAAAGATACGCAGTATTTT.